The subject of this entry is one TCR beta chain. Its target is unknown. With 4 bases removed from V and 7 bases from J, the gap between germline ends came to 24 bases. Germline V gene lookup returns CDR1 SGHNT and CDR2 YYREEE (reference sequence). The CDR3 contains 18 residues. These data come from a study of Ad26.COV2.S vaccination and SARS-CoV-2 variants. On the study more broadly: Participants got Ad26.COV2.S intramuscularly, once or twice 56 days apart.

Using immunoSEQ multiplex PCR, the repertoire was profiled, and TCRdb retains in-frame clones only, with some absent. The profile covers 300,000 to 450,000 clones, with 85% appearing a single time and roughly 3.3% taken by the ten largest. Documented treatment: 15 to 20 received Ad26.COV2.S at low or high dose, single or two shots; 5 received placebo; per-sample allocation not given. Sampling was done on day 63 after the first vaccine or placebo injection. The study, taken as a whole, reports: Greater spike-specific TCR breadth was seen in vaccine recipients than in placebo recipients. The TCR breadth and depth analyses may have produced an underestimate of total T cell responses. Substantial post-vaccination breadth of spike-specific CD8+ and CD4+ T cell responses was reported.

This sample comprised peripheral blood, obtained in a trial of Ad26.COV2.S vaccine versus placebo. This sequence was found in a person between 18 and 59 years old who received the Ad26.COV2.S COVID-19 vaccine or a placebo. The V gene is TRBV5-4, the J gene TRBJ1-6, with a weak D call TRBD1 (5 bases). Written as DNA, the CDR3 is TGTGCCAGCAGCCGGTACGGGGCAGGCCCCCCAGGAAATTCACCCCTCCACTTT. Translated, it gives CASSRYGAGPPGNSPLHF.